The clone carrying this T cell receptor beta chain has just one count. Its target is not known. Assay used: immunoSEQ multiplex PCR; TCRdb lists only in-frame clones, some missing. The data hold over 60,000 clones, with just over 75% observed a single time. These data are taken from a study of radiation and T cells in renal cell carcinoma. Germline CDR1 and CDR2: SQVTM and ANQGSEA. The CDR3 totals 14 residues. Between the trimmed V and J ends, which lost 5 bases and 1 base, there was a span of 14 bases. The sample's time point: blood 2 weeks post-SBRT. Treatment given: 15 Gy SBRT to primary tumor, nephrectomy 4 weeks later. Study-level results: Pretreatment tumor biopsies were lacking, so baseline clonotypes are unknown.

This TCR came from a man in his sixties with renal cell carcinoma. This chain connects TRBV29-1 to TRBJ1-1; D is unclear. The sequenced sample was blood, obtained from a patient whose treatment included radiotherapy and nephrectomy. The CDR3 reads CSVTFSSSNTEAFF. The CDR3 bases are TGCAGCGTTACATTTTCCTCTTCGAACACTGAAGCTTTCTTT.